The 13 T cell receptor beta chains below were found in one sample sequenced in a study of blood T cell repertoires in COVID-19. Measured with immunoSEQ multiplex PCR; TCRdb has only the in-frame clones, and not every one. The table lists 23,000 or so clones, over 75% of them singletons. Sequenced material: peripheral blood. The receptors here all came from a human donor in a cohort sampled during active COVID-19.

The V and J genes are TRBV11-3 and TRBJ2-5; 8 nucleotides match TRBD1. Germline V CDR1 and CDR2: SGHNT, YENEEA. The ends lost 4 bases at V and 2 bases at J; junction bases unmatched: 3. CDR3 length: 14 residues. The CDR3 sequence is CASSSHRGQETQYF. CDR3 sequence (DNA): TGTGCCAGCAGCTCCCACAGGGGGCAAGAGACCCAGTACTTC.

The CDR3 reads CASSSARTSDVKDEQFF. CDR3 DNA sequence: TGTGCCAGCAGTTCCGCCCGGACTAGCGACGTTAAGGATGAGCAGTTCTTC. The chain uses TRBV27 and TRBJ2-1, with TRBD2 identical over 9 bases. The junction had 15 bases not matched to a gene; V was cut back by 4 bases and J by 8 bases. CDR1 and CDR2 from the germline V gene are MNHEY and SMNVEV (reference sequence). This CDR3 spans 17 amino acids.

V gene TRBV5-4 combines with J gene TRBJ1-2; tentatively, D is TRBD1 (6 bases). The ends were cut back, 3 bases at V and 1 base at J, with 22 bases in the middle. The germline CDR1 and CDR2 sequences are SGHNT and YYREEE (reference sequence). The CDR3 is 18 residues long. CDR3 sequence (DNA): TGTGCCAGCAGCTCCCGGGCGGGGGGCGCCGAAGGTAACTATGGCTACACCTTC. Its protein product is CASSSRAGGAEGNYGYTF.

The chain combines TRBV11-3 with TRBJ2-5; 10 nucleotides agree with TRBD1. Per germline, CDR1 SGHNT and CDR2 YENEEA. V trimming: 5 bases; J trimming: 4 bases; junction bases outside the gene matches: 13. This CDR3 comprises 17 residues. In DNA form, the CDR3 reads TGTGCCAGCAGCCAGGGGGACAGGGGTTCTCTTCGAGAGACCCAGTACTTC. The encoded protein is CASSQGDRGSLRETQYF.

The chain joins TRBV19 to TRBJ1-4; TRBD1 is a possible D gene (6 bases). Looked up from germline, CDR1 is LNHDA and CDR2 is SQIVND (reference sequence). The CDR3 totals 15 residues. V was pared by 6 bases and J by 4 bases, with 15 bases between. The DNA of the CDR3 is TGTGCCAGTAGAGTCAGGGGCGTAGGTAATGAAAAACTGTTTTTT. Its protein product is CASRVRGVGNEKLFF. The full variable domain, rest sourced from reference TRBV19 and TRBJ1-4, is DGGITQSPKYLFRKEGQNVTLSCEQNLNHDAMYWYRQDPGQGLRLIYYSQIVNDFQKGDIAEGYSVSREKKESFPLTVTSAQKNPTAFYLCASRVRGVGNEKLFFGSGTQLSVL.

This chain links TRBV6-5 with TRBJ1-5, with unresolved D. Germline V gene lookup returns CDR1 MNHEY and CDR2 SVGAGI. The CDR3 is made up of 15 amino acids. V was cut by 0 bases and J by 7 bases, with 13 bases left in between. The CDR3 spells CASSYSSRLLQPQHF. The CDR3 DNA is TGTGCCAGCAGTTACTCGAGTCGCTTACTACAGCCCCAGCATTTT.

The chain recombines TRBV19 with TRBJ2-3; TRBD1 agrees at 9 bases. This CDR3 spans 16 amino acids. The germline CDR1 and CDR2 sequences are LNHDA and SQIVND (reference sequence). The J segment lost 4 bases and the V segment lost 1 base, leaving 6 bases of the junction unmatched. CDR3 nucleotides: TGTGCCAGTAGTATAGTGGGGACAGGGTTCTCAGATACGCAGTATTTT. Its translation is CASSIVGTGFSDTQYF.

The chain combines TRBV5-1 with TRBJ1-1; TRBD1 might be the D (5 bases). This CDR3 region has 13 residues. V lost 4 bases and J 3 bases, leaving 10 bases between the germline ends. The germline CDR1 and CDR2 sequences are SGHRS and YFSETQ. The CDR3 coding sequence is TGCGCCAGCAGCCCAAGGGGTGACACTGAAGCTTTCTTT. Encoded protein: CASSPRGDTEAFF.

This clone appeared a few times. The rearrangement uses TRBV14 and TRBJ2-2; D gene ambiguous. V was pared by 1 base and J by 0 bases, with 3 bases between. CDR3 length equals 14 residues. Germline CDR1 SGHDN, CDR2 FVKESK. Here the CDR3 DNA reads TGTGCCAGCAGCCAAGCAGCGAACACCGGGGAGCTGTTTTTT. It yields the protein CASSQAANTGELFF.

CDR3 in DNA: TGTGCCACGTCGCGCGCCCCCGATGAAAAACTGTTTTTT. As protein: CATSRAPDEKLFF. The chain combines TRBV15 with TRBJ1-4; no reliable D call. The V gene's germline CDR1 is LNHNV and CDR2 YYDKDF (reference sequence). The CDR3 is made up of 13 amino acids. The ends were cut back, 9 bases at V and 6 bases at J, with 14 bases in the middle.

This chain connects TRBV7-8 to TRBJ1-1; 8 bases are a match to TRBD1. CDR1 is SGHVS, CDR2 FQNEAQ, per germline. Germline trimming cut 5 bases from V and 5 bases from J; bases unmatched to any gene: 4. The CDR3 loop spans 13 amino acids. The chain's CDR3 is CASSQDRDTEAFF. CDR3 nucleotides: TGTGCCAGCAGCCAGGACAGGGATACTGAAGCTTTCTTT.

This clone was found a few times. V gene TRBV29-1 combines with J gene TRBJ1-5, with D possibly matching TRBD1 (5 bases). The CDR3 is 13 residues long. V lost 4 bases, J lost 4 bases, and 11 bases lay in between. Germline V gene lookup returns CDR1 SQVTM and CDR2 ANQGSEA. DNA for the CDR3: TGCAGCGTTGTCTGGGGGGTGAATCAGCCCCAGCATTTT. This encodes CSVVWGVNQPQHF.

The J gene is TRBJ1-1, the V gene TRBV18, with D unresolved. With 3 bases removed from V and 4 bases from J, the gap between germline ends came to 12 bases. Germline values: CDR1 KGHSH, CDR2 LQKENI. CDR3 length: 14 residues. CDR3 nucleotides: TGTGCCAGCTCACCCTCTTCACGGGGCACTGAAGCTTTCTTT. As protein: CASSPSSRGTEAFF.